The clone carrying this T cell receptor beta chain was counted many times. Its antigen remains unidentified. This entry belongs to a study of T cell repertoires in cytomegalovirus infection. Study-level information: In public TCR beta signatures, there were indications of both CMV infection and matching HLA type.

With 0 bases removed from V and 7 bases from J, the gap between germline ends came to 15 bases. The germline CDR1 and CDR2 sequences are SGHVS and FQNEAQ. CDR3 length: 15 amino acids. TCRdb analysed the reads with MiXCR anew, one entry per CDR3 protein. The sample gives roughly 230,000 distinct CDR3 sequences, about a sixth of which show up once; around 43% is in the top ten. Study-wide points: HLA-C-restricted TCR beta clonotypes specific for CMV led the ex vivo response. Summed frequency of shared TCR beta families picked out CMV carriers who also had the relevant HLA.

V usage is TRBV7-8 and J usage is TRBJ1-2; no definite D call. This clonotype was sampled from a human donor in good health (CMV status not recorded). Some clones in this sample may be carry-over from other donors' samples. The material sequenced was CD8+ T cells from PBMCs. The CDR3 here is CASSLAFDGFGGYTF. The CDR3 region has the DNA TGTGCCAGCAGCTTAGCGTTCGACGGCTTCGGTGGCTACACCTTC.